This T cell receptor beta chain was sequenced during a study of blood T cell repertoires in COVID-19. Whole-study context: The United States, Italy and Spain supplied acute and convalescent COVID-19 samples.

Original methodology: Amplification from reference gene primers served as the basis for estimated nucleated cell counts. Sequencing used immunoSEQ multiplex PCR; TCRdb keeps in-frame clones, though not all of them. V and J calls and clone size are given by that table; D and trimming were obtained from the DNA. The table records around 340,000 clones, approximately 86% of them present only once. This CDR3 contains 17 residues. CDR1 and CDR2 from the germline V gene are MNHEY and SVGEGT. V was clipped by 2 bases and J by 5 bases; unmatched bases: 9. The gene calls are TRBV6-2 or TRBV6-3 and TRBJ1-5, with 10 bases lining up with TRBD1. The TCR originated in a woman aged 60-70 years with COVID-19, enrolled during active disease. Sequences were obtained from peripheral blood. CDR3 DNA sequence: TGTGCCAGCAGTTACCCTACGGGACAGGGGTCGGATCAGCCCCAGCATTTT. It is translated as CASSYPTGQGSDQPQHF.